This T cell receptor (beta chain) originates from a study of identical twins. Trimming pared 2 bases from V and 6 bases from J, leaving 8 bases between. The CDR3 consists of 14 residues. TCRdb independently ran MiXCR on the 5' RACE reads; one entry per CDR3 protein. The sample gives around 1.7 million distinct CDR3 sequences, about 32% of which show up once; 0.25% to 0.3% is in the top ten. The sequenced sample consisted of cord blood. The V and J genes are TRBV12-3 or TRBV12-4 and TRBJ1-6; D remains ambiguous. This TCR was sampled from a newborn girl in good health. The CDR3 spells CASSLQVANSPLHF. In DNA form, the CDR3 reads TGTGCCAGCAGTTTACAGGTGGCTAATTCACCCCTCCACTTT.